This T cell receptor (beta chain) was recovered during a study of low-dose radiotherapy and immunotherapy resistance in tumors. Study as a whole: Intravenous cyclophosphamide 200 mg/m2 was given every two weeks, one day before radiation and immunotherapy.

CDR1 LNHDA and CDR2 SQIVND come from the germline V gene (reference sequence). CDR3 size: 13 residues. The sample's time point: before trial treatment. The sample holds a few counts of this clonotype. First-strand cDNA used TRAV- and TRBV-specific primers, covering alpha and beta chains. TCR amplification used 20 PCR cycles, a constant-region primer and a V-primer adapter. TCRdb re-analysed the reads in MiXCR, keeping a single row per CDR3 protein. Among 55,000 to 70,000 distinct CDR3 sequences, approximately 25% were seen once, and the ten largest hold under 6.5%. The source material was PBMCs, sampled before treatment. The gene calls are TRBV19 and TRBJ1-1; D is unclear. The receptor's source is a male donor with prostate cancer. The CDR3 protein is CATKGPMNTEAFF. CDR3 coding DNA: TGTGCGACTAAAGGGCCTATGAACACTGAAGCTTTCTTT.